A single sample is the source of the 22 T cell receptor beta chains below, sequenced in a study of spatial heterogeneity in lung cancer. For these TCRs, the target antigens are not known. General study findings and limits: Counts of expanded intratumoral alpha and beta TCRs tracked tumor mutation counts.

Described time point: sample taken at primary tumor resection. Using its own MiXCR run on the 5' RACE reads, TCRdb lists one record per CDR3 protein. This sample has over 250 distinct CDR3 sequences, with roughly 41% found just once. This specimen consisted of lung tumor tissue, obtained at surgery. The origin of the receptors is a male donor with early-stage non-small cell lung cancer.

Details on this clonotype: The size of this beta chain means little, since it is a stray read in a library made for alpha chains. This chain connects TRBV27 to TRBJ2-2; 10 bases agree with TRBD1. The CDR3 covers 17 residues. V was clipped by 1 base and J by 6 bases; unmatched bases: 8. Germline values: CDR1 MNHEY, CDR2 SMNVEV (reference sequence). The CDR3 region has the DNA TGTGCCAGCAGTTTATTGTTTTCGGGGACAGGGGCCGGGGAGCTGTTTTTT. It is translated as CASSLLFSGTGAGELFF.

There are a few counts of this clonotype. This beta chain is a stray sequence in a library constructed for alpha chains; its clone size is not meaningful. J is TRBJ2-1 and V is TRBV14; D remains unclear. Germline-derived CDR1 and CDR2 are SGHDN and FVKESK. This CDR3 is 15 amino acids long. V lost 1 base to trimming and J lost 6 bases, with 13 bases between them. The CDR3 nucleotides are TGTGCCAGCAGCCAAGGCCCATTCACTGCCAATGAGCAGTTCTTC. Encoded protein: CASSQGPFTANEQFF.

Details on this clonotype: This beta chain represents an off-target read in a library built for alpha chains; its size is of limited meaning. The V gene is TRBV2, the J gene TRBJ1-4; D gene ambiguous. The CDR3 contains 13 residues. Germline CDR1 SNHLY, CDR2 FYNNEI. The germline V and J ends were trimmed by 7 bases and 7 bases, with 13 bases remaining between them. CDR3 in DNA: TGTGCCAGCAACCGGGGTCCGGGTGAAAAACTGTTTTTT. Amino acid sequence: CASNRGPGEKLFF. Full variable domain (remainder filled in from reference TRBV2 and TRBJ1-4): EPEVTQTPSHQVTQMGQEVILRCVPISNHLYFYWYRQILGQKVEFLVSFYNNEISEKSEIFDDQFSVERPDGSNFTLKIRSTKLEDSAMYFCASNRGPGEKLFFGSGTQLSVL.

As for this clonotype: The library was prepared for alpha chains; this beta chain is a stray read, so its frequency means little. The rearrangement uses TRBV16 and TRBJ1-5; a possible D gene is TRBD1 (5 bases). This CDR3 region has 14 residues. The V end was cut by 2 bases, the J end by 5 bases, with 10 bases between. The germline gives CDR1 KGHSY, CDR2 FQNENV. The CDR3: CASSQGDSYQPQHF. CDR3 coding DNA: TGTGCCAGCAGCCAAGGGGACTCTTATCAGCCCCAGCATTTT.

This clonotype was seen a few times. This beta chain is off target for a library built for alpha chains, so its abundance means little. The chain carries TRBV29-1 and TRBJ1-2, with D maybe TRBD1 (6 bases). The CDR3 runs to 13 residues. Germline assignment: CDR1 SQVTM and CDR2 ANQGSEA. V was shortened by 2 bases and J by 11 bases, with 18 bases between the two germline ends. CDR3 bases: TGCAGCGTTGAAAAGGGGGATGGAGGTGGTTACACCTTC. Translating gives CSVEKGDGGGYTF.

As regards this clonotype: The library was designed around alpha chains, so this beta chain is a stray read whose abundance carries little weight. The CDR3 coding sequence is TGTGCCAGCAGCTTACTTACAGGGGCCTACGAGCAGTACTTC. This gives the protein CASSLLTGAYEQYF. The chain combines TRBV11-2 with TRBJ2-7, with 7 positions matching TRBD1. After removal of 2 bases from V and 2 bases from J, the junction contained 3 bases not matched to a gene. Germline V gene sequence: CDR1 SGHAT, CDR2 FQNNGV. CDR3 size: 14 residues.

Details on this clonotype: Because this beta chain is a stray read in a library intended to capture alpha chains, its abundance should not be given much weight. The chain joins TRBV19 to TRBJ2-2; D call uncertain. Trimming pared 2 bases from V and 2 bases from J, leaving 6 bases between. The CDR3 consists of 14 residues. CDR1 and CDR2 (germline): LNHDA, SQIVND (reference sequence). In DNA, the CDR3 is TGTGCCAGTAGTATATCCCGTAACACCGGGGAGCTGTTTTTT. Translation gives CASSISRNTGELFF.

Concerning this clonotype: This beta chain slipped into a library made for alpha chains as a stray read, so its size is not meaningful. The rearrangement joins TRBV27 to TRBJ2-7, with D perhaps TRBD1 (6 bases). The CDR3 consists of 12 residues. V lost 2 bases, J lost 7 bases, and 9 bases lay in between. The V gene's germline CDR1 is MNHEY and CDR2 SMNVEV (reference sequence). This chain's CDR3 is CASSLGGSEQYF. The DNA for the CDR3 is TGTGCCAGCAGTTTAGGGGGCAGTGAGCAGTACTTC.

A word on this clonotype: This beta chain is a stray sequence in a library constructed for alpha chains; its clone size is not meaningful. The chain carries TRBV7-2 and TRBJ1-6; the match to TRBD1 covers 11 bases. CDR1 and CDR2 (germline): SGHTA, FQGNSA. V trimming: 2 bases; J trimming: 10 bases; junction bases outside the gene matches: 7. The CDR3 covers 16 residues. This CDR3 reads CASSLPTGTGGSPLHF. The CDR3 nucleotides read TGTGCCAGCAGCTTACCAACCGGGACAGGGGGGTCACCCCTCCACTTT.

Only a few counts were recorded for this clonotype. With the library built for alpha chains, this beta chain is off target and its frequency is not meaningful. The CDR3 reads CASSYDDREETQYF. The CDR3 DNA is TGTGCCAGCAGTTACGACGACAGGGAAGAGACCCAGTACTTC. This chain joins TRBV6-2 or TRBV6-3 and TRBJ2-5; TRBD1 aligns across 7 bases. Losses at the gene ends were 2 bases for V and 3 bases for J; bases not matched to a gene: 3. Germline CDR1 is MNHEY and CDR2 is SVGEGT. CDR3 length equals 14 residues.

Note on this clonotype: This beta chain lies outside the target of a library built for alpha chains; its clone size means little. This sequence joins TRBV6-1 and TRBJ2-7; 7 nucleotides line up with TRBD1. The V gene's germline CDR1 is MNHNS and CDR2 SASEGT. Trimming removed 5 bases from V and 2 bases from J; junction bases left unmatched: 6. This CDR3 contains 14 residues. DNA of the CDR3: TGTGCCAGCAGTTTCCGGGACAGAGCCTACGAGCAGTACTTC. It yields the protein CASSFRDRAYEQYF.

This clonotype was picked up one time. In a library made to pick up alpha chains, this beta chain is a stray read with a size that means little. The J gene is TRBJ1-1, the V gene TRBV18, with D maybe TRBD1 (6 bases). The V gene's germline CDR1 is KGHSH and CDR2 LQKENI. The germline V and J ends were trimmed by 5 bases and 1 base, with 17 bases remaining between them. This CDR3 has 16 amino acids. CDR3 in DNA: TGTGCCAGCTCAGGAGCCGGGGGGGCGTCGAACACTGAAGCTTTCTTT. Translated, it gives CASSGAGGASNTEAFF.

This clonotype has only one observation. A library made for alpha chains picked up this beta chain off target, so its size means little. The rearrangement links TRBV12-3 or TRBV12-4 to TRBJ2-4; 9 nucleotides align to TRBD2. The CDR3 consists of 14 residues. The V gene end was trimmed by 3 bases and the J gene end by 10 bases; junction bases not matched to a gene: 7. CDR3 loop: CASSFGGTSSIQYF. CDR3 nucleotides: TGTGCCAGCAGTTTTGGCGGGACTAGCAGTATTCAGTACTTC.

A note on this clonotype: With the library built for alpha chains, this beta chain is off target and its frequency is not meaningful. The chain has TRBV7-2 and TRBJ2-5; D unclear. V was pared by 5 bases and J by 4 bases, with 11 bases between. Germline V lookup: CDR1 SGHTA, CDR2 FQGNSA. CDR3 length: 13 amino acids. This CDR3 reads CASSPRTLETQYF. The CDR3 nucleotides are TGTGCCAGCAGCCCGAGGACGCTAGAGACCCAGTACTTC. Combining the CDR3 with reference TRBV7-2 and TRBJ2-5 gives the whole variable domain GAGVSQSPSNKVTEKGKDVELRCDPISGHTALYWYRQSLGQGLEFLIYFQGNSAPDKSGLPSDRFSAERTGGSVSTLTIQRTQQEDSAVYLCASSPRTLETQYFGPGTRLLVL.

With respect to this clonotype: Found in a library prepared for alpha chains, this beta chain is an off-target read, and its abundance has little meaning. This rearrangement joins TRBV5-4 to TRBJ2-7; D gene ambiguous. Looked up from germline, CDR1 is SGHNT and CDR2 is YYREEE (reference sequence). The V end was cut by 4 bases, the J end by 4 bases, with 12 bases between. There are 13 residues in the CDR3. The CDR3: CASSPENPYEQYF. The CDR3 nucleotides are TGTGCCAGCAGCCCCGAGAATCCGTACGAGCAGTACTTC.

A note on this clonotype: This beta chain is an off-target read within a library intended for alpha chains, so its frequency means little. The chain joins TRBV29-1 to TRBJ2-1, with 10 positions matching TRBD2. Losses at the gene ends were 6 bases for V and 8 bases for J; bases not matched to a gene: 10. The CDR3 extends over 14 amino acids. The germline V gene encodes CDR1 SQVTM and CDR2 ANQGSEA. The CDR3 spells CSVQREGRGDEQFF. The CDR3 DNA reads as TGCAGCGTACAGCGGGAGGGCCGGGGAGATGAGCAGTTCTTC.

By sample fraction, this clonotype is hyperexpanded. Within a library made for alpha chains, this beta chain is off target, and its count is uninformative. The gene calls are TRBV6-2 or TRBV6-3 and TRBJ1-5; tentative D call: TRBD1 (5 bases). From germline, CDR1 is MNHEY and CDR2 SVGEGT. Trimming took off 10 bases at V and 5 bases at J, with 15 bases between the two ends. This CDR3 has 13 amino acids. The CDR3 DNA is TGTGCCACGAGCTGGAGCAGGGATCAGCCCCAGCATTTT. Translated, it gives CATSWSRDQPQHF.

Regarding this clonotype: This beta chain turned up in a library designed for alpha chains; as an off-target read, its abundance says little. The genes are TRBV25-1 and TRBJ1-6; D ambiguous. The V end was cut by 6 bases, the J end by 12 bases, with 12 bases between. Germline V gene lookup returns CDR1 MGHDK and CDR2 SYGVNS. CDR3 length equals 12 residues. In DNA, the CDR3 is TGTGCCAGCAGGGCGTTGGGGTTACCCCTCCACTTT. It specifies CASRALGLPLHF. Drawing the rest from reference TRBV25-1 and TRBJ1-6, the complete variable domain is EADIYQTPRYLVIGTGKKITLECSQTMGHDKMYWYQQDPGMELHLIHYSYGVNSTEKGDLSSESTVSRIRTEHFPLTLESARPSHTSQYLCASRALGLPLHFGNGTRLTVT.

A note on this clonotype: This beta chain is a stray read from a library made for alpha chains; its abundance is not meaningful. CDR3 sequence (DNA): TGTGCCAGCAGCCCGGGGGCGGTAGGTTACGAGCAGTACTTC. This encodes CASSPGAVGYEQYF. V gene TRBV7-2 combines with J gene TRBJ2-7; possibly TRBD1 or TRBD2 for D (6 bases each). Germline-derived CDR1 and CDR2 are SGHTA and FQGNSA. Deletions cut 5 bases from V and 4 bases from J, with 15 bases between. The CDR3 consists of 14 residues. Using reference TRBV7-2 and TRBJ2-7 for the parts outside the CDR3, the full variable domain is GAGVSQSPSNKVTEKGKDVELRCDPISGHTALYWYRQSLGQGLEFLIYFQGNSAPDKSGLPSDRFSAERTGGSVSTLTIQRTQQEDSAVYLCASSPGAVGYEQYFGPGTRLTVT.

With respect to this clonotype: Since the library was made to target alpha chains, this beta chain is a stray read and its abundance is not meaningful. V is TRBV7-2 and J is TRBJ2-2, with D possibly being TRBD2 (6 bases). Trimming took 5 bases from V and 2 from J, leaving 9 bases between them. Germline V gives CDR1 SGHTA, CDR2 FQGNSA. This CDR3 comprises 14 residues. This CDR3 reads CASSRAGNTGELFF. CDR3 DNA: TGTGCCAGCAGCCGAGCGGGCAACACCGGGGAGCTGTTTTTT.

About this clonotype itself: Since the library was made to target alpha chains, this beta chain is a stray read and its abundance is not meaningful. The rearrangement links TRBV2 to TRBJ2-3, with D perhaps assigned TRBD1 or TRBD2 (5 bases each). Trimming removed 3 bases from V and 0 bases from J, with 10 bases in between. This CDR3 is built from 15 residues. From germline, CDR1 is SNHLY and CDR2 FYNNEI. CDR3 DNA: TGTGCCAGCAGTGAGGACGGGGCCAGCACAGATACGCAGTATTTT. It codes for CASSEDGASTDTQYF.

Details on this clonotype: Because this beta chain is a stray read in a library intended to capture alpha chains, its abundance should not be given much weight. The chain links TRBV2 to TRBJ2-3, with 7 bases fitting TRBD1. J gave up 3 bases and V 6 bases, and 9 bases lay outside the gene matches. The CDR3 length is 15 residues. Germline values: CDR1 SNHLY, CDR2 FYNNEI. In DNA, the CDR3 is TGTGCCAGCAGATCACAGGGGAGAGGTACAGATACGCAGTATTTT. This sequence encodes CASRSQGRGTDTQYF.